The 12 T cell receptor beta chains in this list originate from one sample, sequenced in a study of T cell repertoires in cytomegalovirus infection. One entry per CDR3 protein, called by TCRdb with MiXCR from the reads. The sample lists roughly 280,000 distinct CDR3 sequences; roughly 21% were seen once. These receptors are not linked to any known antigen. Sequenced material: cultured PBMCs, taken from culture after CMV antigen stimulation. Receptor source: a human donor in good health (CMV status not recorded). Some clones in this sample may be carry-over from other donors' samples.

V is TRBV7-2 and J is TRBJ2-5, with 12 nucleotides matching TRBD1. CDR1 is SGHTA and CDR2 is FQGNSA in the germline V gene. After removal of 2 bases from V and 4 bases from J, the junction contained 5 bases not matched to a gene. The CDR3 sequence is 16 residues long. This CDR3 reads CASSLFGTGGGETQYF. CDR3 DNA: TGTGCCAGCAGCTTATTCGGGACAGGGGGCGGAGAGACCCAGTACTTC.

This clonotype was seen ten or more times. This chain connects TRBV7-2 to TRBJ2-3; 11 bases are shared with TRBD2. V shed 2 bases, J shed 6 bases, and the junction held 4 bases outside the gene matches. CDR1 SGHTA and CDR2 FQGNSA come from the germline V gene. The CDR3 is 15 residues long. CDR3 sequence: CASSLLAGGFDTQYF. The CDR3 bases are TGTGCCAGCAGCTTACTAGCGGGAGGTTTCGATACGCAGTATTTT.

This clonotype was found many times. V gene TRBV7-9 combines with J gene TRBJ2-1; maybe TRBD2 (5 bases). The CDR3 has 14 amino acids. The V gene's germline CDR1 is SEHNR and CDR2 FQNEAQ (reference sequence). The ends were cut back, 5 bases at V and 5 bases at J, with 13 bases in the middle. This CDR3 reads CASSPGVANNEQFF. The DNA of the CDR3 is TGTGCCAGCAGCCCCGGGGTAGCGAACAATGAGCAGTTCTTC.

Concerning this clonotype: One junction end disagrees with the germline gene, perhaps due to a read error. This chain joins TRBV7-2 and TRBJ2-3, with TRBD2 matching 12 bases. The length of the CDR3 is 14 residues. From germline, CDR1 is SGHTA and CDR2 FQGNSA. CDR3 coding DNA: TGTGCCAGCAGCCAGTCTCCTGGGACTAGCGGGCCCCATTTT. Translating gives CASSQSPGTSGPHF.

The V and J genes are TRBV7-2 and TRBJ1-2; no clear D gene. This CDR3 region has 14 residues. From germline, CDR1 is SGHTA and CDR2 FQGNSA. Trimming took off 0 bases at V and 2 bases at J, with 7 bases between the two ends. This chain's CDR3 is CASSLARENYGYTF. DNA of the CDR3: TGTGCCAGCAGCTTAGCGAGGGAGAACTATGGCTACACCTTC.

At least ten counts were recorded for this clonotype. The chain links TRBV11-3 to TRBJ1-6, with D unresolved. V was clipped by 0 bases and J by 0 bases, with 12 bases between them. Germline V gene sequence: CDR1 SGHNT, CDR2 YENEEA. The CDR3 extends over 18 amino acids. The CDR3 region is CASSLDQSGSSYNSPLHF. As DNA, the CDR3 is TGTGCCAGCAGCTTAGATCAATCGGGGTCCTCCTATAATTCACCCCTCCACTTT.

This clonotype was detected a few times. The chain uses TRBV10-3 and TRBJ2-3; TRBD2 is a possible D gene (5 bases). Germline CDR1 reads ENHRY; CDR2 reads SYGVKD. CDR3 length equals 16 residues. The V and J ends lost 3 bases and 2 bases respectively, with 15 bases between them. In DNA, the CDR3 is TGTGCCATCAGTGATGGCGGGTTCTCCATCACAGATACGCAGTATTTT. This codes for CAISDGGFSITDTQYF.

The V gene is TRBV30, the J gene TRBJ2-1; D unclear. Trimming removed 4 bases from V and 6 bases from J, with 7 bases in between. The CDR3 consists of 11 residues. The V gene's germline CDR1 is GTSNPN and CDR2 SVGIG (reference sequence). The CDR3 sequence: CAWILINEQFF. DNA for the CDR3: TGTGCCTGGATCCTGATCAATGAGCAGTTCTTC. Filled out from reference TRBV30 and TRBJ2-1, the complete variable domain reads SQTIHQWPATLVQPVGSPLSLECTVEGTSNPNLYWYRQAAGRGLQLLFYSVGIGQISSEVPQNLSASRPQDRQFILSSKKLLLSDSGFYLCAWILINEQFFGPGTRLTVL.

This chain uses TRBV28 with TRBJ1-1; unclear D gene. This CDR3 is 14 amino acids long. Between the trimmed V and J ends, which lost 5 bases and 1 base, there was a span of 11 bases. The germline gives CDR1 MDHEN, CDR2 SYDVKM. The CDR3 DNA reads TGTGCCAGCAGTCCCCGGCAGGAGAACACTGAAGCTTTCTTT. Amino acid sequence: CASSPRQENTEAFF.

The rearrangement joins TRBV19 to TRBJ1-1; TRBD1 might be the D (6 bases). There are 12 residues in the CDR3. Germline assignment: CDR1 LNHDA and CDR2 SQIVND (reference sequence). Trimming cost V 10 bases and J 3 bases, with 12 bases left between them. The CDR3 region is CAIRGQYTEAFF. CDR3 in DNA: TGTGCCATCAGGGGACAATACACTGAAGCTTTCTTT.

This clonotype was observed many times. The gene calls are TRBV7-2 and TRBJ2-3, with D uncertain. V lost 1 base to trimming and J lost 2 bases, with 10 bases between them. Germline V gene lookup returns CDR1 SGHTA and CDR2 FQGNSA. This CDR3 spans 15 amino acids. The CDR3 loop reads CASSLGAVITDTQYF. In DNA form, the CDR3 reads TGTGCCAGCAGCTTAGGGGCAGTCATCACAGATACGCAGTATTTT.

This chain uses TRBV5-1 with TRBJ2-2; D is perhaps TRBD2 (5 bases). V was pared by 4 bases and J by 0 bases, with 10 bases between. The CDR3 is made up of 15 amino acids. From germline, CDR1 is SGHRS and CDR2 YFSETQ. Here the CDR3 DNA reads TGCGCCAGCAGCCCCCGGACTCCGAACACCGGGGAGCTGTTTTTT. It yields the protein CASSPRTPNTGELFF.